One and the same sample provided the 32 T cell receptor beta chains below, sequenced in a study of cytomegalovirus exposure and HLA in healthy donors. PCR involved 60 Vbeta and 13 Jbeta primers. Some clones are missing from TCRdb's copy, which holds only in-frame ones; the method was immunoSEQ multiplex PCR. The repertoire has 150,000 to 200,000 clones, around three quarters of them found once; the top ten carry around 7%. Material for sequencing was PBMCs. The receptors originated from a man aged 35 to 55 in good health and CMV-seropositive.

The DNA of the CDR3 is TGTGCCAGCAGCCTCCCGGCGGCTAACTATGGCTACACCTTC. Its protein is CASSLPAANYGYTF. The gene calls are TRBV7-6 and TRBJ1-2; D unresolved. Trimming removed 5 bases from V and 0 bases from J, with 10 bases in between. In germline, CDR1 is SGHVS, CDR2 FNYEAQ. CDR3 size: 14 residues.

V usage is TRBV9 and J usage is TRBJ2-2, with TRBD2 matching over 8 bases. The CDR3 has 20 residues. V was clipped by 4 bases and J by 0 bases; unmatched bases: 17. Germline loops: CDR1 SGDLS, CDR2 YYNGEE. In nucleotides, the CDR3 is TGTGCCAGCAGCCGTAAAGGGGCGGGGGGCGGATCCGCGAACACCGGGGAGCTGTTTTTT. Its translation is CASSRKGAGGGSANTGELFF.

This clone occurred a few times. The chain recombines TRBV19 with TRBJ1-5; 10 bases are a match to TRBD1. CDR3 length: 16 residues. V gave up 5 bases and J gave up 1 base; unmatched junction bases: 5. Germline CDR1 reads LNHDA; CDR2 reads SQIVND (reference sequence). As DNA, the CDR3 is TGTGCCAGTAGTCCTCGGGACAGGGGAAGCAATCAGCCCCAGCATTTT. Translating it yields CASSPRDRGSNQPQHF.

This clone was counted only a few times. V and J are TRBV10-3 and TRBJ2-3; 12 nucleotides match TRBD2. The CDR3 runs to 16 residues. V shed 6 bases and J 5 bases; nucleotides not matched to a gene: 9. Per the germline V gene, CDR1 is ENHRY and CDR2 is SYGVKD. Written as DNA, the CDR3 is TGTGCCATCAGGGGAGATCTAGCGGGGGGGAGAGATACGCAGTATTTT. This gives the protein CAIRGDLAGGRDTQYF.

V gene TRBV9 combines with J gene TRBJ2-3; 8 nucleotides match TRBD1. With V trimmed by 5 bases and J by 4 bases, 12 bases remained unmatched. The CDR3 extends over 16 amino acids. Germline CDR1 reads SGDLS; CDR2 reads YYNGEE. The CDR3 here is CASSKVAGGLSDTQYF. The DNA of the CDR3 is TGTGCCAGCAGTAAGGTTGCAGGGGGCTTATCAGATACGCAGTATTTT.

V is TRBV7-2 and J is TRBJ2-5; 9 nucleotides line up with TRBD1. This CDR3 is built from 17 residues. The junction had 7 bases not matched to a gene; V was cut back by 0 bases and J by 2 bases. Germline CDR1 and CDR2: SGHTA and FQGNSA. CDR3 sequence reads: CASSLAEEDRGQETQYF. In DNA, the CDR3 is TGTGCCAGCAGCTTAGCGGAGGAGGACAGGGGTCAAGAGACCCAGTACTTC.

This chain connects TRBV4-3 to TRBJ1-6; D possibly corresponds to TRBD1 (5 bases). This CDR3 is built from 17 residues. The V end was cut by 0 bases, the J end by 9 bases, with 18 bases between. Germline lookup yields CDR1 LGHNA and CDR2 YSLEER. The CDR3 region is CASSQDGRPGVGSPLHF. The CDR3 region has the DNA TGCGCCAGCAGCCAAGATGGAAGGCCGGGGGTCGGTTCACCCCTCCACTTT.

The genes are TRBV19 and TRBJ1-5; D perhaps matches TRBD1 (5 bases). This CDR3 spans 15 amino acids. Germline-derived CDR1 and CDR2 are LNHDA and SQIVND (reference sequence). Trimming took off 5 bases at V and 7 bases at J, with 18 bases between the two ends. The CDR3 is CASSAPGGSGQPQHF. The CDR3 DNA follows: TGTGCCAGTAGTGCCCCCGGGGGGTCTGGCCAGCCCCAGCATTTT.

This chain uses TRBV6-1 with TRBJ1-2, with D perhaps TRBD1 (6 bases). The CDR3 covers 14 residues. V lost 6 bases to trimming and J lost 3 bases, with 14 bases between them. Germline CDR1 reads MNHNS; CDR2 reads SASEGT. The CDR3 DNA follows: TGTGCCAGCAGGTCTAGGGGGAAAGACTATGGCTACACCTTC. It yields the protein CASRSRGKDYGYTF.

The chain links TRBV29-1 to TRBJ2-1; D gene ambiguous. The germline V gene encodes CDR1 SQVTM and CDR2 ANQGSEA. The CDR3 covers 12 residues. V dropped 4 bases and J dropped 6 bases, with 10 bases sitting between them. The DNA of the CDR3 is TGCAGCGTTGTGCAGTCGTTCAATGAGCAGTTCTTC. Translating it yields CSVVQSFNEQFF.

This clone was counted only a few times. This sequence joins TRBV18 and TRBJ2-3, with 10 bases matching TRBD2. Germline loops: CDR1 KGHSH, CDR2 LQKENI. This CDR3 has 18 amino acids. V lost 2 bases and J lost 5; bases outside the gene matches: 13. The CDR3 sequence is CASSPMPGTSAPGDTQYF. CDR3 in DNA: TGTGCCAGCTCACCAATGCCCGGGACTAGCGCCCCCGGAGATACGCAGTATTTT.

This clone was recorded once. The chain employs TRBV6-6 and TRBJ1-3; 9 bases are shared with TRBD1. Per the germline V gene, CDR1 is MNHNY and CDR2 is SVGAGI (reference sequence). Losses at the gene ends were 4 bases for V and 3 bases for J; bases not matched to a gene: 4. The CDR3 contains 15 residues. This CDR3 reads CASSWTGAGGNTIYF. The CDR3 coding sequence is TGTGCCAGCAGTTGGACAGGGGCGGGTGGAAACACCATATATTTT.

This chain links TRBV6-1 with TRBJ1-1, with unresolved D. The germline V gene has CDR1 MNHNS and CDR2 SASEGT. Trimming pared 4 bases from V and 8 bases from J, leaving 14 bases between. The CDR3 is made up of 13 amino acids. The CDR3 nucleotides are TGTGCCAGCAGTGGGGAGGGATCCCCGGAAGCTTTCTTT. Protein sequence: CASSGEGSPEAFF.

The gene calls are TRBV29-1 and TRBJ1-1, with no clear D. Between the trimmed V and J ends, which lost 3 bases and 3 bases, there was a span of 8 bases. The length of the CDR3 is 12 residues. Germline V gene lookup returns CDR1 SQVTM and CDR2 ANQGSEA. CDR3 loop: CSVDRDYTEAFF. CDR3 nucleotide sequence: TGCAGCGTTGACCGGGATTACACTGAAGCTTTCTTT.

The CDR3 nucleotides are TGTGCCAGCTCACTCGCTAGCGGATATTACGAGCAGTACTTC. It encodes CASSLASGYYEQYF. V gene TRBV18 combines with J gene TRBJ2-7; 7 nucleotides match TRBD2. CDR1 KGHSH and CDR2 LQKENI come from the germline V gene. This CDR3 is 14 amino acids long. With 4 bases clipped from V and 4 bases from J, the junction kept 7 bases outside the gene matches.

This sequence joins TRBV2 and TRBJ2-5, with 8 bases lining up with TRBD2. The DNA matches TRBJ2-7 better at its end, which makes the J call doubtful. The germline gives CDR1 SNHLY, CDR2 FYNNEI. The CDR3 extends over 15 amino acids. The CDR3 loop is CASSPRGGTRFEQYF. The CDR3 bases are TGTGCCAGCAGTCCAAGAGGAGGGACTAGGTTCGAGCAGTACTTC.

This clone was observed a single time. The rearrangement links TRBV9 to TRBJ2-7, with 9 bases identical to TRBD1. The CDR3 is 14 amino acids. V was clipped by 2 bases and J by 6 bases; unmatched bases: 6. Germline CDR1 reads SGDLS; CDR2 reads YYNGEE. CDR3 loop: CASSVGTGRTEQYF. Here the CDR3 DNA reads TGTGCCAGCAGCGTGGGGACAGGGCGGACCGAGCAGTACTTC.

This chain connects TRBV11-2 to TRBJ1-1; D is unclear. Germline-derived CDR1 and CDR2 are SGHAT and FQNNGV. The CDR3 covers 13 residues. The ends were cut back, 8 bases at V and 8 bases at J, with 18 bases in the middle. The CDR3 coding sequence is TGTGCCAGCGCGGTCGGTGGTTTCACCGAAGCTTTCTTT. Residues: CASAVGGFTEAFF.

The V call is TRBV10-2, the J call TRBJ1-1, with no clear D. The CDR3 is 13 residues long. V lost 1 base, J lost 1 base, and 4 bases lay in between. Germline assignment: CDR1 WSHSY and CDR2 SAAADI. The CDR3 here is CASSEYRNTEAFF. CDR3 nucleotides: TGCGCCAGCAGTGAGTACAGGAACACTGAAGCTTTCTTT.

This chain uses TRBV7-9 with TRBJ2-3; 12 nucleotides line up with TRBD2. Germline CDR1 reads SEHNR; CDR2 reads FQNEAQ (reference sequence). This CDR3 is built from 15 residues. The junction had 5 bases not matched to a gene; V was cut back by 0 bases and J by 10 bases. The CDR3 reads CASSLALAGGGAQYF. The CDR3 DNA reads TGTGCCAGCAGCTTAGCGCTAGCGGGGGGGGGAGCGCAGTATTTT.

This chain uses TRBV21-1 with TRBJ2-7; the DNA was not used to check the table's D call, TRBD1. TRBV21-1 is a pseudogene segment. This CDR3 has 13 residues. The CDR3 region is CASINRAGYEQYF. The CDR3 DNA is TGTGCCAGCATCAACAGGGCTGGCTACGAGCAGTACTTC.

This clone was counted only a few times. The CDR3 here is CASSISDRGKTEAFF. As DNA, the CDR3 is TGTGCCAGTAGTATATCAGACAGGGGGAAGACTGAAGCTTTCTTT. The chain recombines TRBV19 with TRBJ1-1; 9 nucleotides align to TRBD1. Germline CDR1 LNHDA, CDR2 SQIVND (reference sequence). The CDR3 contains 15 residues. Trimming cost V 2 bases and J 5 bases; bases outside gene matches: 6.

The chain has TRBV29-1 and TRBJ1-2; 8 bases match TRBD1. The CDR3 length is 13 residues. Per germline, CDR1 SQVTM and CDR2 ANQGSEA. V was pared by 3 bases and J by 8 bases, with 8 bases of the junction left unmatched. DNA of the CDR3: TGCAGCGTTGATAGGACAGGGAATCAAGGCTACACCTTC. It translates to CSVDRTGNQGYTF.

J is TRBJ1-6 and V is TRBV7-9, with D uncertain. The CDR3 runs to 15 residues. The germline V gene encodes CDR1 SEHNR and CDR2 FQNEAQ (reference sequence). V shed 1 base and J shed 0 bases, with 4 bases lying between them. The CDR3 nucleotides are TGTGCCAGCAGCTTAGGGAGCTCCTATAATTCACCCCTCCACTTT. Protein product: CASSLGSSYNSPLHF.

The table lists this clone with a few counts. The rearrangement uses TRBV6-1 and TRBJ1-1; 7 bases line up with TRBD1. CDR3 length: 14 amino acids. From germline, CDR1 is MNHNS and CDR2 SASEGT. The V gene end was trimmed by 7 bases and the J gene end by 5 bases; junction bases not matched to a gene: 10. CDR3 protein: CASTSDRDLTEAFF. CDR3 coding DNA: TGTGCCAGCACTTCCGACAGGGACCTAACTGAAGCTTTCTTT.

The V and J genes are TRBV4-1 and TRBJ2-7; 11 positions match TRBD2. With 0 bases clipped from V and 6 bases from J, the junction kept 7 bases outside the gene matches. The CDR3 loop spans 16 amino acids. CDR1 MGHRA and CDR2 YSYEKL come from the germline V gene. In nucleotides, the CDR3 is TGCGCCAGCAGCCAAGAGCCGGGACTAGCGGCTCGCGAGCAGTACTTC. Its protein is CASSQEPGLAAREQYF.

The chain links TRBV7-9 to TRBJ2-1; D is possibly TRBD1 (6 bases). This CDR3 spans 15 amino acids. V lost 3 bases and J 2 bases, leaving 11 bases between the germline ends. CDR1 is SEHNR, CDR2 FQNEAQ, per germline (reference sequence). CDR3 residues: CASSFDRRTYNEQFF. The CDR3 DNA sequence: TGTGCCAGCAGCTTTGACAGGAGAACCTACAATGAGCAGTTCTTC.

The chain employs TRBV5-1 and TRBJ1-2; 9 bases map to TRBD1. Germline V lookup: CDR1 SGHRS, CDR2 YFSETQ. This CDR3 spans 14 amino acids. J lost 3 bases, V lost 2 bases, and 2 bases had no gene match. The CDR3 coding sequence is TGCGCCAGCAGCTTAAGACAGGGGGACTATGGCTACACCTTC. This gives the protein CASSLRQGDYGYTF. Full variable domain (remainder filled in from reference TRBV5-1 and TRBJ1-2): KAGVTQTPRYLIKTRGQQVTLSCSPISGHRSVSWYQQTPGQGLQFLFEYFSETQRNKGNFPGRFSGRQFSNSRSEMNVSTLELGDSALYLCASSLRQGDYGYTFGSGTRLTVV.

The V and J genes are TRBV15 and TRBJ1-4; a possible D gene is TRBD1 (5 bases). CDR3 size: 14 residues. Germline CDR1 reads LNHNV; CDR2 reads YYDKDF (reference sequence). V was shortened by 5 bases and J by 8 bases, with 15 bases between the two germline ends. The CDR3 DNA sequence: TGTGCCACCAGCCGATTCGGGGGTGGAGAAAAACTGTTTTTT. Amino acids: CATSRFGGGEKLFF.

This chain connects TRBV6-4 to TRBJ2-2; 13 nucleotides align to TRBD2. This CDR3 has 16 amino acids. Trimming took 9 bases from V and 1 from J; bases not matched to a gene: 5. From germline, CDR1 is MRHNA and CDR2 SNTAGT. CDR3 region: CARRTSGGLNTGELFF. DNA for the CDR3: TGTGCCAGGCGGACTAGCGGGGGCCTGAACACCGGGGAGCTGTTTTTT.

CDR3 bases: TGTGCCAGCACCCCACGAGGACTAGCGGGTGAAAATGAGCAGTTCTTC. Protein product: CASTPRGLAGENEQFF. The rearrangement joins TRBV6-6 to TRBJ2-1; 11 nucleotides line up with TRBD2. Trimming cost V 7 bases and J 7 bases; bases outside gene matches: 12. The CDR3 covers 16 residues. Germline loops: CDR1 MNHNY, CDR2 SVGAGI (reference sequence).

V and J are TRBV9 and TRBJ2-7, with TRBD2 as a possible D gene (6 bases). There are 16 residues in the CDR3. The V end was cut by 0 bases, the J end by 3 bases, with 16 bases between. In germline, CDR1 is SGDLS, CDR2 YYNGEE. DNA of the CDR3: TGTGCCAGCAGCGTAGACCCGGAGGGGACCCACTACGAGCAGTACTTC. This sequence encodes CASSVDPEGTHYEQYF.